The present TCR beta chain was sequenced within a study of human T cells and chemical hapten exposure. Study-wide context: Patches that contained 0.01% DPC were applied to the upper back and read at 6 days.

Time point specified: pre-sensitization, week 0. Treatment: therapeutic diphenylcyclopropenone sensitization with weekly scalp DPC. TCRdb used MiXCR to reprocess the RACE reads, holding one entry per CDR3 protein. There are 180,000 or so distinct CDR3 sequences in the sample; approximately 31% occur only once, and roughly 3% lies in the top ten. The CDR3 totals 14 residues. The germline V gene encodes CDR1 MNHNS and CDR2 SASEGT. V shed 5 bases and J 6 bases; nucleotides not matched to a gene: 8. This TCR was recovered from a woman younger than 45 with alopecia areata. Some clones in this sample may be carry-over from other donors' samples. The rearrangement joins TRBV6-1 to TRBJ2-7; 9 nucleotides align to TRBD1. This material consisted of whole blood, taken in connection with sensitization to the hapten diphenylcyclopropenone (DPC). The CDR3 reads CASSRDREYGEQYF. The CDR3, as DNA: TGTGCCAGCAGTCGGGACAGGGAATACGGCGAGCAGTACTTC.